This TCR beta chain was identified during a study of shared clonotypes between healthy human individuals. Notes on the study in general: For naive CD4 cells, roughly 4.6% of clonotypes were shared across a few donors.

Trimming took 4 bases from V and 10 from J, leaving 17 bases between them. CDR1 is SGHRS, CDR2 YFSETQ, per germline. This CDR3 region has 14 residues. Notes on this clone: Its cognate antigen is unknown.

Sequencing used immunoSEQ multiplex PCR; TCRdb keeps in-frame clones, though not all of them. Of 2 million to 2.5 million clones in the sample, 80% to 95% were seen once. The V gene is TRBV5-1, the J gene TRBJ1-4; maybe TRBD1 (6 bases). The sequence came from a man aged 18 to 30 in good health. Some clones in this sample may be carry-over from other donors' samples. Sequencing was performed on naive CD4+ T cells from PBMCs. Subset reported: CD45RA+ positively selected. The CDR3 loop reads CASSRGGEQGKLFF. The CDR3 DNA follows: TGCGCCAGCAGCCGAGGGGGGGAGCAAGGAAAACTGTTTTTT.